A single sample is the source of the 19 T cell receptor beta chains below, sequenced in a study of breast tumors, draining lymph nodes, adjacent tissues (dated by TCRdb to about 2016). Preparation of the library involved multiplex PCR. The instrument was an Illumina HiSeq 2000. TCRdb reanalyzed the raw reads on its own, using fastp at Q25 for trimming and MiXCR for clone calling, and kept in-frame beta chains. Rows with a matching CDR3 protein are joined into one entry that keeps the most common DNA and genes. In this sample the table shows about 200,000 distinct CDR3 sequences, roughly a third of which occur a single time. The ten biggest clones cover over 3.5% of the sample. Lymph node samples were obtained from the axillary draining lymph nodes of breast cancer patients. Sequenced sample: axillary lymph node tissue. All receptors come from a female donor with breast cancer. Some clones in this sample may be carry-over from other donors' samples.

There are many counts of this clonotype. The chain couples TRBV7-2 to TRBJ2-7, with 7 bases matching TRBD2. The CDR3 is 14 residues long. Germline values: CDR1 SGHTA, CDR2 FQGNSA. V was clipped by 1 base and J by 7 bases; unmatched bases: 7. CDR3 sequence reads: CASSLGGLTPEQYF. The CDR3 region has the DNA TGTGCCAGCAGCTTAGGGGGACTAACCCCTGAGCAGTACTTC.

This clonotype has at least ten counts. This rearrangement joins TRBV6-1 to TRBJ1-5, with a possible D match to TRBD1 (5 bases). V shed 5 bases and J shed 0 bases, with 8 bases lying between them. This CDR3 is 14 amino acids long. In germline, CDR1 is MNHNS, CDR2 SASEGT. The DNA for the CDR3 is TGTGCCAGCAGTTTAGGGGATAGCAATCAGCCCCAGCATTTT. It specifies CASSLGDSNQPQHF.

The CDR3 region is CASRDRGGNEQYF. The CDR3 region has the DNA TGTGCCAGCAGGGACAGGGGAGGTAACGAGCAGTACTTC. The rearrangement uses TRBV27 and TRBJ2-7; 9 nucleotides line up with TRBD1. CDR3 length equals 13 residues. After removal of 6 bases from V and 5 bases from J, the junction contained 5 bases not matched to a gene. Germline CDR1 and CDR2: MNHEY and SMNVEV (reference sequence).

The J gene is TRBJ2-4, the V gene TRBV12-3 or TRBV12-4, with 8 bases identical to TRBD1. This CDR3 is 14 amino acids long. Unmatched junction bases numbered 2, after V lost 6 bases and J lost 1 base. The CDR3 bases are TGTGCCAGCAGGACAGGGGTGGCCAAAAACATTCAGTACTTC. Its translation: CASRTGVAKNIQYF.

This clonotype has a handful of counts. CDR3 amino acids: CASSLGQFEAFF. CDR3 DNA sequence: TGTGCCAGCAGTTTAGGACAGTTTGAAGCTTTCTTT. The chain joins TRBV12-3 or TRBV12-4 to TRBJ1-1; tentatively, D is TRBD1 (5 bases). The CDR3 length is 12 residues. V was cut by 1 base and J by 7 bases, with 7 bases left in between.

This clonotype appeared many times. The chain employs TRBV7-9 and TRBJ2-2; perhaps D is TRBD1 or TRBD2 (5 bases each). V was shortened by 4 bases and J by 5 bases, with 14 bases between the two germline ends. The length of the CDR3 is 15 residues. CDR1 SEHNR and CDR2 FQNEAQ come from the germline V gene (reference sequence). The CDR3 nucleotides read TGTGCCAGCAGCTCGTGGTCGGGGCGGACCGGGGAGCTGTTTTTT. Protein sequence: CASSSWSGRTGELFF. Filled out from reference TRBV7-9 and TRBJ2-2, the complete variable domain reads DTGVSQNPRHKITKRGQNVTFRCDPISEHNRLYWYRQTLGQGPEFLTYFQNEAQLEKSRLLSDRFSAERPKGSFSTLEIQRTEQGDSAMYLCASSSWSGRTGELFFGEGSRLTVL.

About this clonotype itself: A much larger clone lies a single base off, so this may be a read error. This chain joins TRBV9 and TRBJ1-6; 11 nucleotides align to TRBD1. The CDR3 loop spans 15 amino acids. CDR1 and CDR2 (germline): SGDLS, YYNGEE. Here the CDR3 reads CASSTGQGGGSPPHF. CDR3 nucleotides: TGTGCCAGCAGCACGGGACAGGGGGGCGGTTCACCCCCCCACTTT.

The V call is TRBV20-1, the J call TRBJ2-1; 14 bases fit TRBD2. The CDR3 consists of 18 residues. Germline values: CDR1 DFQATT, CDR2 SNEGSKA (reference sequence). V lost 1 base to trimming and J lost 3 bases; unmatched junction nucleotides: 8. The CDR3 DNA reads as TGCAGTGCTAGAGTCCCCAGGACTAGCGGGGGGTACTACAATGAGCAGTTCTTC. Translation: CSARVPRTSGGYYNEQFF.

This clonotype was picked up a small number of times. This may be a read error, as it is one base from a much larger clone. The chain joins TRBV7-8 to TRBJ2-5; 10 bases match TRBD2. The CDR3 extends over 15 amino acids. CDR1 SGHVS and CDR2 FQNEAQ come from the germline V gene. CDR3 sequence (DNA): TGTGCCAGCAGTCCGCTAGCGGGGGTCCAAGAGACCCAGCACTTC. This gives the protein CASSPLAGVQETQHF.

This clonotype was seen only a few times. With a much larger clone just one base away, this may be a read error. This chain connects TRBV9 to TRBJ1-2, with TRBD1 identical over 7 bases. The germline V gene encodes CDR1 SGDLS and CDR2 YYNGEE. This CDR3 spans 15 amino acids. Here the CDR3 reads CASSVGLGDSYGSTF. In nucleotides, the CDR3 is TGTGCCAGCAGCGTAGGGTTAGGGGACAGCTATGGCTCCACCTTC.

This clonotype was counted ten times or more. The chain has TRBV6-5 and TRBJ2-5; 10 bases match TRBD1. The ends lost 6 bases at V and 5 bases at J; junction bases unmatched: 6. CDR1 and CDR2 (germline): MNHEY, SVGAGI. CDR3 length: 14 amino acids. In DNA form, the CDR3 reads TGTGCCAGCAGGGGACAGGGGCTTGGGGAGACCCAGTACTTC. As protein: CASRGQGLGETQYF.

This clonotype has only a few counts. The chain employs TRBV6-1 and TRBJ2-1; D possibly uses TRBD1 or TRBD2 (6 bases each). The CDR3 loop spans 17 amino acids. From germline, CDR1 is MNHNS and CDR2 SASEGT. Trimming shortened V by 2 bases and J by 4 bases, and 18 bases separated the two germline ends. The CDR3 nucleotides are TGTGCCAGCAGTGAATCTTGGGGGGCGGCCCTATACAATGAGCAGTTCTTC. As protein: CASSESWGAALYNEQFF.

This clonotype came up many times. The chain combines TRBV3-1 with TRBJ1-2, with 7 bases aligning to TRBD1. The germline CDR1 and CDR2 sequences are LGHDT and YNNKEL (reference sequence). V shed 6 bases and J 9 bases; nucleotides not matched to a gene: 7. This CDR3 region has 12 residues. The CDR3 here is CASRQGGSSYTF. In DNA, the CDR3 is TGTGCCAGCAGGCAGGGGGGGAGCAGCTACACCTTC. The full variable domain, in which reference TRBV3-1 and TRBJ1-2 provide the parts outside the CDR3, is DTAVSQTPKYLVTQMGNDKSIKCEQNLGHDTMYWYKQDSKKFLKIMFSYNNKELIINETVPNRFSPKSPDKAHLNLHINSLELGDSAVYFCASRQGGSSYTFGSGTRLTVV.

In its sample, this clonotype was seen once. This chain joins TRBV2 and TRBJ2-1; TRBD2 aligns across 7 bases. Germline CDR1 reads SNHLY; CDR2 reads FYNNEI. V lost 0 bases to trimming and J lost 4 bases; unmatched junction nucleotides: 3. CDR3 length: 15 residues. CDR3 sequence: CASSEASGLYNEQFF. CDR3 coding DNA: TGTGCCAGCAGTGAAGCTAGCGGGCTATACAATGAGCAGTTCTTC.

V and J are TRBV12-3 or TRBV12-4 and TRBJ1-3; 10 nucleotides align to TRBD1. With 6 bases clipped from V and 0 bases from J, the junction kept 5 bases outside the gene matches. The CDR3 is made up of 16 amino acids. CDR3 in amino acids: CASSSWDRGSGNTIYF. Written as DNA, the CDR3 is TGTGCCAGCAGCTCGTGGGACAGGGGCTCTGGAAACACCATATATTTT.

The genes are TRBV10-3 and TRBJ2-1; 12 nucleotides agree with TRBD1. In germline, CDR1 is ENHRY, CDR2 SYGVKD. V gave up 7 bases and J gave up 6 bases; unmatched junction bases: 7. The CDR3 is made up of 15 amino acids. Written as DNA, the CDR3 is TGTGCCATCATGGGGACAGGGGGCGGGGGCAATGAGCAGTTCTTC. Protein: CAIMGTGGGGNEQFF.

The V and J genes are TRBV20-1 and TRBJ1-4; D gene unclear. The ends were cut back, 3 bases at V and 6 bases at J, with 11 bases in the middle. The germline V gene has CDR1 DFQATT and CDR2 SNEGSKA (reference sequence). CDR3 length: 13 amino acids. Here the CDR3 reads CSASSWGDEKLFF. CDR3 sequence (DNA): TGCAGTGCTAGTTCGTGGGGTGATGAAAAACTGTTTTTT.

The table lists this clonotype with many counts. This sequence joins TRBV7-9 and TRBJ1-2; no firm D call. CDR3 length equals 14 residues. CDR1 is SEHNR, CDR2 FQNEAQ, per germline (reference sequence). Trimming stripped 1 base from V and 2 bases from J, with 8 bases between. CDR3 sequence: CASSLERPNYGYTF. As DNA, the CDR3 is TGTGCCAGCAGCTTAGAGAGGCCGAACTATGGCTACACCTTC.

This clonotype occurred many times. The CDR3 coding sequence is TGCAGTGCTAGAGATCTAAAACTAGCGGGGATCTCAGATACGCAGTATTTT. Translation: CSARDLKLAGISDTQYF. The chain combines TRBV20-1 with TRBJ2-3, with 10 nucleotides matching TRBD2. J gave up 4 bases and V 0 bases, and 10 bases lay outside the gene matches. Per the germline V gene, CDR1 is DFQATT and CDR2 is SNEGSKA (reference sequence). The CDR3 has 17 amino acids.